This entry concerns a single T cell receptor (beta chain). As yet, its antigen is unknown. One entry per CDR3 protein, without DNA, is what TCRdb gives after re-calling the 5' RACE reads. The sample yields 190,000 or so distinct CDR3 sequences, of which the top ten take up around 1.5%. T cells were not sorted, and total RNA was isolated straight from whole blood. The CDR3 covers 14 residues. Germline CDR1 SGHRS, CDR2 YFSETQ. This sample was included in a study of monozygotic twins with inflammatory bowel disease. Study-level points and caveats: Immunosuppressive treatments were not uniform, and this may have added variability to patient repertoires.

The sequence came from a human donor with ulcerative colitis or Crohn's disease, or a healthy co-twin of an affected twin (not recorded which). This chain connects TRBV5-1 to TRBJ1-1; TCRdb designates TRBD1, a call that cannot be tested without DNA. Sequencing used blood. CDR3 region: CASSLARGGTEAFF. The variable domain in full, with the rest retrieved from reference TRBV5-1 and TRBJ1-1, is KAGVTQTPRYLIKTRGQQVTLSCSPISGHRSVSWYQQTPGQGLQFLFEYFSETQRNKGNFPGRFSGRQFSNSRSEMNVSTLELGDSALYLCASSLARGGTEAFFGQGTRLTVV.